The 9 T cell receptor beta chains listed next were all sequenced from one sample in a study of blood T cell repertoires in COVID-19. Some clones are missing from TCRdb's copy, which holds only in-frame ones; the method was immunoSEQ multiplex PCR. The sample lists roughly 190,000 clones; around 90% were seen once. Sequenced: PBMCs or T cells enriched from blood (not recorded which). All receptors come from a woman younger than 45 who had recovered from COVID-19.

The chain links TRBV4-3 to TRBJ2-1; TRBD2 is a possible D gene (7 bases). CDR1 is LGHNA and CDR2 is YSLEER in the germline V gene. The CDR3 consists of 16 residues. V was shortened by 0 bases and J by 4 bases, with 13 bases between the two germline ends. The DNA of the CDR3 is TGCGCCAGCAGCCAAGATGTGGAGGGGGGGTACAATGAGCAGTTCTTC. Translation gives CASSQDVEGGYNEQFF.

This chain joins TRBV11-1 and TRBJ2-3, with 9 nucleotides matching TRBD1. V shed 4 bases and J 3 bases; nucleotides not matched to a gene: 8. CDR3 length equals 16 residues. Germline CDR1 SGHAT, CDR2 FQDESV (reference sequence). In DNA form, the CDR3 reads TGTGCCAGCAGCTCCGGGACAGGGATTGAAACAGATACGCAGTATTTT. It specifies CASSSGTGIETDTQYF.

V usage is TRBV27 and J usage is TRBJ1-1; 12 positions agree with TRBD1. The germline CDR1 and CDR2 sequences are MNHEY and SMNVEV (reference sequence). V gave up 1 base and J gave up 1 base; unmatched junction bases: 1. CDR3 size: 16 residues. In DNA form, the CDR3 reads TGTGCCAGCAGTTTATGGGGACAGGGGGCGAACACTGAAGCTTTCTTT. Its translation is CASSLWGQGANTEAFF.

This chain uses TRBV9 with TRBJ1-2, with TRBD1 identical over 8 bases. Germline CDR1 SGDLS, CDR2 YYNGEE. J lost 4 bases, V lost 2 bases, and 7 bases had no gene match. CDR3 length: 15 amino acids. The CDR3 is CASSVEDRVGYGYTF. CDR3 bases: TGTGCCAGCAGCGTGGAGGACAGGGTGGGCTATGGCTACACCTTC.

The V gene is TRBV6-5, the J gene TRBJ1-3, with a tentative D call TRBD1 (5 bases). V lost 4 bases and J 0 bases, leaving 10 bases between the germline ends. The length of the CDR3 is 15 residues. Looked up from germline, CDR1 is MNHEY and CDR2 is SVGAGI. DNA for the CDR3: TGTGCCAGCAGTTTGACAGAGCTCTCTGGAAACACCATATATTTT. Its translation is CASSLTELSGNTIYF.

The CDR3: CASGAISGTVDGYTF. The CDR3 coding sequence is TGTGCTAGTGGTGCCATATCAGGGACAGTTGATGGCTACACCTTC. V gene TRBV12-5 combines with J gene TRBJ1-2; 7 bases match TRBD1. Per germline, CDR1 LGHNT and CDR2 FRNRAP. This CDR3 has 15 residues. Trimming removed 5 bases from V and 6 bases from J; junction bases left unmatched: 12.

The CDR3 DNA sequence: TGTGCCAGCAGTTTACGCCGGTGGGCTTCCCAGGAAAAAATTCCTAATGAAAAACTGTTTTTT. Translated: CASSLRRWASQEKIPNEKLFF. The chain joins TRBV27 to TRBJ1-4; D remains ambiguous. Germline V lookup: CDR1 MNHEY, CDR2 SMNVEV (reference sequence). This CDR3 has 21 residues. With 2 bases removed from V and 3 bases from J, the gap between germline ends came to 28 bases.

This clone showed up just once. The chain is built from TRBV12-3 or TRBV12-4 and TRBJ2-1; D unclear. V was clipped by 5 bases and J by 7 bases, with 9 bases between them. This CDR3 has 12 amino acids. The CDR3: CASSTKPNEQFF. The CDR3 region has the DNA TGTGCCAGCAGTACTAAGCCGAATGAGCAGTTCTTC.

This rearrangement joins TRBV9 to TRBJ2-5; 8 bases align to TRBD1. J was trimmed by 7 bases and V by 4 bases; bases with no gene match: 9. Per germline, CDR1 SGDLS and CDR2 YYNGEE. This CDR3 region has 14 residues. CDR3 sequence: CASSLGTGAGTQYF. CDR3 nucleotide sequence: TGTGCCAGCAGCTTAGGGACAGGTGCGGGGACCCAGTACTTC.